This passage covers 20 T cell receptor beta chains from one sample sequenced in a study of blood T cells in healthy people across ages. A second PCR of 7 to 11 cycles used a sample-barcoded 5' primer and a J-beta primer mix. TCRdb ran MiXCR on the 5' RACE reads and lists one entry per CDR3 protein. The repertoire holds 650,000 to 1,000,000 distinct CDR3 sequences, with around 50% as singletons. Sequencing used blood. The receptors shown here come from a man aged 80 or over in good health.

This chain joins TRBV11-2 and TRBJ2-7, with D tentatively TRBD2 (6 bases). The CDR3 runs to 16 residues. The germline V gene encodes CDR1 SGHAT and CDR2 FQNNGV. The V end was cut by 5 bases, the J end by 0 bases, with 17 bases between. The CDR3 here is CASSPLGGTSSYEQYF. The CDR3 DNA reads TGTGCCAGCAGCCCCCTTGGAGGGACCAGCTCCTACGAGCAGTACTTC.

This clonotype was picked up many times. J is TRBJ2-1 and V is TRBV9; TRBD2 aligns across 8 bases. The CDR3 sequence is 15 residues long. V gave up 1 base and J gave up 6 bases; unmatched junction bases: 6. Germline V gene sequence: CDR1 SGDLS, CDR2 YYNGEE. CDR3 region: CASSVLGTSGNEQFF. For the CDR3, the DNA is TGTGCCAGCAGCGTACTCGGGACTAGTGGCAATGAGCAGTTCTTC.

In the case of this clonotype: A read error may explain this, as a much larger clone is one base away. The gene calls are TRBV6-1 and TRBJ2-1; 10 nucleotides match TRBD2. The CDR3 totals 14 residues. Germline V gene data show CDR1 as MNHNS and CDR2 as SASEGT. CDR3 sequence reads: CASSQAGGPYEQFF. CDR3 nucleotide sequence: TGTGCCAGCAGTCAAGCGGGAGGGCCCTACGAGCAGTTCTTC.

This clonotype turned up a few times. The chain couples TRBV5-4 to TRBJ2-1; 9 bases fit TRBD1. The V gene end was trimmed by 2 bases and the J gene end by 8 bases; junction bases not matched to a gene: 8. The CDR3 loop spans 15 amino acids. Germline V gene lookup returns CDR1 SGHNT and CDR2 YYREEE (reference sequence). In DNA form, the CDR3 reads TGTGCCAGCAGCTTCCGGACAGGGGTAGGTGATGAGCAGTTCTTC. Its protein product is CASSFRTGVGDEQFF.

This clonotype was seen only a few times. The V and J genes are TRBV27 and TRBJ2-3; TRBD2 aligns across 12 bases. The CDR3 runs 15 residues. Unmatched junction bases numbered 9, after V lost 6 bases and J lost 8 bases. In germline, CDR1 is MNHEY, CDR2 SMNVEV (reference sequence). DNA of the CDR3: TGTGCCAGCAGGATACTAGCGGGGGGACGGGGTACGCAGTATTTT. Encoded protein: CASRILAGGRGTQYF.

This clonotype was recorded many times. The chain links TRBV7-2 to TRBJ2-3; the D is unclear. The CDR3 loop spans 14 amino acids. Trimming stripped 7 bases from V and 8 bases from J, with 19 bases between. The germline V gene encodes CDR1 SGHTA and CDR2 FQGNSA. The CDR3 protein is CASNFPVESATQYF. CDR3 coding DNA: TGTGCCAGCAACTTCCCGGTAGAGAGTGCTACGCAGTATTTT. Using reference TRBV7-2 and TRBJ2-3 for the parts outside the CDR3, the full variable domain is GAGVSQSPSNKVTEKGKDVELRCDPISGHTALYWYRQSLGQGLEFLIYFQGNSAPDKSGLPSDRFSAERTGGSVSTLTIQRTQQEDSAVYLCASNFPVESATQYFGPGTRLTVL.

The genes are TRBV29-1 and TRBJ1-1; possibly TRBD1 for D (5 bases). The CDR3 is 14 amino acids. CDR1 is SQVTM and CDR2 is ANQGSEA in the germline V gene. The ends were cut back, 7 bases at V and 1 base at J, with 16 bases in the middle. As DNA, the CDR3 is TGCAGCGCTAAAGGTGGAGGGACGAACACTGAAGCTTTCTTT. Translating gives CSAKGGGTNTEAFF. The full variable domain, completed using reference TRBV29-1 and TRBJ1-1, is SAVISQKPSRDICQRGTSLTIQCQVDSQVTMMFWYRQQPGQSLTLIATANQGSEATYESGFVIDKFPISRPNLTFSTLTVSNMSPEDSSIYLCSAKGGGTNTEAFFGQGTRLTVV.

The V and J genes are TRBV7-2 and TRBJ1-4; D gene unclear. This CDR3 is built from 15 residues. Trimming cost V 2 bases and J 0 bases, with 7 bases left between them. Germline V gene lookup returns CDR1 SGHTA and CDR2 FQGNSA. DNA of the CDR3: TGTGCCAGCAGCTTAACCCCAACAACTAATGAAAAACTGTTTTTT. Protein: CASSLTPTTNEKLFF.

This clonotype was observed many times. The chain recombines TRBV7-2 with TRBJ1-4; tentative D call: TRBD1 (5 bases). The germline CDR1 and CDR2 sequences are SGHTA and FQGNSA. This CDR3 region has 14 residues. V lost 4 bases to trimming and J lost 1 base, with 7 bases between them. CDR3 sequence (DNA): TGTGCCAGCAGCTCGCAGGGAACTAATGAAAAACTGTTTTTT. This encodes CASSSQGTNEKLFF.

This clonotype was detected only once. The chain has TRBV29-1 and TRBJ1-1; weak D call: TRBD1 (6 bases). Germline V gene lookup returns CDR1 SQVTM and CDR2 ANQGSEA. This CDR3 spans 15 amino acids. Trimming cost V 4 bases and J 5 bases, with 20 bases left between them. CDR3 sequence: CSVVGPRRGGTEAFF. In DNA form, the CDR3 reads TGCAGCGTTGTGGGCCCCCGCAGGGGCGGAACTGAAGCTTTCTTT. Filled out from reference TRBV29-1 and TRBJ1-1, the complete variable domain reads SAVISQKPSRDICQRGTSLTIQCQVDSQVTMMFWYRQQPGQSLTLIATANQGSEATYESGFVIDKFPISRPNLTFSTLTVSNMSPEDSSIYLCSVVGPRRGGTEAFFGQGTRLTVV.

This clonotype was observed a handful of times. V is TRBV5-1 and J is TRBJ2-5; no reliable D call. Matching the DNA end better, TRBJ2-7 makes the J call doubtful. CDR3 size: 14 residues. Germline V lookup: CDR1 SGHRS, CDR2 YFSETQ. The CDR3 nucleotides read TGCGCCAGCAGCCTAATCGCGGCGATTGGCGAGCAGTACTTC. Amino acid sequence: CASSLIAAIGEQYF.

The V gene is TRBV5-1, the J gene TRBJ2-3; TRBD1 is a possible D gene (6 bases). The CDR3 is made up of 16 amino acids. The V and J ends lost 0 bases and 1 base respectively, with 12 bases between them. CDR1 and CDR2 (germline): SGHRS, YFSETQ. The CDR3: CASSLGAGVGTDTQYF. The DNA of the CDR3 is TGCGCCAGCAGCTTGGGAGCAGGGGTGGGCACAGATACGCAGTATTTT.

This rearrangement joins TRBV20-1 to TRBJ1-3; no clear D gene. The CDR3 consists of 13 residues. Trimming took off 0 bases at V and 4 bases at J, with 7 bases between the two ends. Germline V CDR1 and CDR2: DFQATT, SNEGSKA (reference sequence). The CDR3 coding sequence is TGCAGTGCTAGAGATGGCGGAGGAAACACCATATATTTT. Translating it yields CSARDGGGNTIYF.

Worth noting for this clonotype: A read error may produce the germline difference seen at one junction end. V usage is TRBV2 and J usage is TRBJ1-2; D is uncertain. The CDR3 is 13 residues long. The germline CDR1 and CDR2 sequences are SNHLY and FYNNEI. CDR3 loop: CASSESRGYDYTF. CDR3 sequence (DNA): TGTGCCAGCAGTGAATCGCGGGGTTATGACTACACCTTC.

The chain employs TRBV12-3 or TRBV12-4 and TRBJ2-2; D ambiguous. This CDR3 spans 13 amino acids. The ends were cut back, 5 bases at V and 9 bases at J, with 13 bases in the middle. This chain's CDR3 is CASSLLLGRELFF. For the CDR3, the DNA is TGTGCCAGCAGTCTCCTTCTAGGTCGGGAGCTGTTTTTT.

The CDR3: CSAPHPSRLAGGRIGEQFF. The CDR3 DNA is TGCAGCGCCCCCCATCCCTCTAGACTAGCGGGAGGGCGGATCGGTGAGCAGTTCTTC. The genes are TRBV29-1 and TRBJ2-1, with 14 bases that match TRBD2. Germline loops: CDR1 SQVTM, CDR2 ANQGSEA. CDR3 size: 19 residues. Trimming at V came to 7 bases and at J to 9 bases, leaving 23 bases not matched to a gene.

This clonotype showed up many times. The gene calls are TRBV5-1 and TRBJ2-1; 7 bases line up with TRBD2. This CDR3 is built from 16 residues. Trimming cost V 2 bases and J 1 base; bases outside gene matches: 6. The V gene's germline CDR1 is SGHRS and CDR2 YFSETQ. CDR3 loop: CASSFRGDGSYNEQFF. For the CDR3, the DNA is TGCGCCAGCAGCTTCCGGGGGGACGGATCCTACAATGAGCAGTTCTTC.

To note about this clonotype: Given a much more abundant clone one base away, this may be a read error. The CDR3 region is CAVSAERPSSYEQYF. CDR3 DNA: TGTGCCGTCAGTGCGGAGCGGCCCAGCTCCTACGAGCAGTACTTC. The V gene is TRBV10-3, the J gene TRBJ2-7, with D tentatively TRBD2 (5 bases). The V gene's germline CDR1 is ENHRY and CDR2 SYGVKD. The CDR3 runs to 15 residues.

The V gene is TRBV12-3 or TRBV12-4, the J gene TRBJ2-7; 10 bases align to TRBD2. The CDR3 runs to 16 residues. J gave up 6 bases and V 1 base, and 9 bases lay outside the gene matches. CDR3 coding DNA: TGTGCCAGCAGTTTAGGGCTAGCGGGAGCTCTTCGCGAGCAGTACTTC. Protein product: CASSLGLAGALREQYF.

This clonotype was found a few times. V usage is TRBV12-3 or TRBV12-4 and J usage is TRBJ2-1, with 10 bases that match TRBD2. The ends lost 10 bases at V and 4 bases at J; junction bases unmatched: 10. The CDR3 runs 15 residues. In nucleotides, the CDR3 is TGTGCCACCGAAGAAACTAGCGGGAATTACAATGAGCAGTTCTTC. This codes for CATEETSGNYNEQFF.